This is a list of T cell receptor beta chains from one sample in a study of blood T cell repertoires in COVID-19. Clones were read by immunoSEQ multiplex PCR, and TCRdb kept only the in-frame ones, dropping some. This sample has fewer than 75,000 clones, with about 88% found just once. Sequenced: peripheral blood. The source of these receptors is a man between 65 and 85 years old with acute or convalescent COVID-19. The CDR3 runs from the conserved cysteine through the conserved F or W. A D gene is named only where the DNA matches it firmly. Expanded clones get a size class; other rows say once, few or many, or leave the size out.

J gene: TRBJ2-7; clone size: NA; D gene: TRBD2; V gene: TRBV28; CDR3 protein: CASNVGRGSYEQYF; CDR3 DNA: TGTGCCAGCAACGTCGGGAGGGGCTCCTACGAGCAGTACTTC
J gene: TRBJ1-5; clone size: NA; D gene: NA; V gene: TRBV6-4; CDR3 protein: CASSEESGQPQHF; CDR3 DNA: TGTGCCAGCAGTGAAGAGTCAGGCCAGCCCCAGCATTTT
J gene: TRBJ2-5; clone size: once; D gene: NA; V gene: TRBV5-1; CDR3 protein: CASSLGQLKETQYF; CDR3 DNA: TGCGCCAGCAGCTTGGGTCAGTTGAAAGAGACCCAGTACTTC
J gene: TRBJ2-1; clone size: NA; D gene: TRBD1; V gene: TRBV11-1; CDR3 protein: CASSLVETGALGEQFF; CDR3 DNA: TGTGCCAGCAGCTTAGTCGAGACAGGGGCCCTAGGTGAGCAGTTCTTC
J gene: TRBJ1-5; clone size: NA; D gene: NA; V gene: TRBV7-8; CDR3 protein: CASSVQGRNQPQHF; CDR3 DNA: TGTGCCAGCAGCGTCCAAGGGAGGAATCAGCCCCAGCATTTT
J gene: TRBJ1-5; clone size: NA; D gene: NA; V gene: TRBV9; CDR3 protein: CASSPERTPNQPQHF; CDR3 DNA: TGTGCCAGCAGCCCCGAGCGGACGCCAAATCAGCCCCAGCATTTT
J gene: TRBJ2-7; clone size: NA; D gene: NA; V gene: TRBV7-2; CDR3 protein: CASSLAGGALAYEQYF; CDR3 DNA: TGTGCCAGCAGCTTAGCGGGAGGAGCGCTGGCCTACGAGCAGTACTTC
J gene: TRBJ2-3; clone size: NA; D gene: NA; V gene: TRBV19; CDR3 protein: CASSIGGTGGTDTQYF; CDR3 DNA: TGTGCCAGTAGTATAGGGGGCACAGGAGGGACAGATACGCAGTATTTT
J gene: TRBJ1-1; clone size: NA; D gene: TRBD1; V gene: TRBV7-2; CDR3 protein: CASSQRPQGAVNTEAFF; CDR3 DNA: TGTGCCAGCAGCCAACGTCCACAGGGGGCAGTGAACACTGAAGCTTTCTTT
J gene: TRBJ2-7; clone size: NA; D gene: TRBD1; V gene: TRBV5-6; CDR3 protein: CASSPATGRTYEQYF; CDR3 DNA: TGTGCCAGCTCTCCCGCGACAGGGAGAACCTACGAGCAGTACTTC
J gene: TRBJ1-3; clone size: NA; D gene: TRBD1; V gene: TRBV18; CDR3 protein: CASSPRQGPNSGNTIYF; CDR3 DNA: TGTGCCAGCTCACCTCGACAGGGACCAAACTCTGGAAACACCATATATTTT
J gene: TRBJ2-7; clone size: NA; D gene: TRBD2; V gene: TRBV6-2/TRBV6-3; CDR3 protein: CASSYREFPREEQYF; CDR3 DNA: TGTGCCAGCAGTTACCGGGAATTCCCGCGGGAGGAGCAGTACTTC
J gene: TRBJ2-1; clone size: NA; D gene: TRBD1; V gene: TRBV18; CDR3 protein: CASSLQGIYNEQFF; CDR3 DNA: TGTGCCAGCTCACTACAGGGGATCTACAATGAGCAGTTCTTC
J gene: TRBJ2-1; clone size: NA; D gene: NA; V gene: TRBV6-5; CDR3 protein: CASSFGPYGAEQFF; CDR3 DNA: TGTGCCAGCAGTTTCGGTCCCTATGGTGCTGAGCAGTTCTTC
J gene: TRBJ2-5; clone size: once; D gene: TRBD1; V gene: TRBV6-5; CDR3 protein: CASKKGGEETQYF; CDR3 DNA: TGTGCCAGCAAAAAAGGGGGCGAAGAGACCCAGTACTTC
J gene: TRBJ2-1; clone size: NA; D gene: TRBD2; V gene: TRBV6-2/TRBV6-3; CDR3 protein: CASSSIGGIYNEQFF; CDR3 DNA: TGTGCCAGCAGTTCCATCGGGGGGATCTACAATGAGCAGTTCTTC
J gene: TRBJ2-1; clone size: NA; D gene: TRBD2; V gene: TRBV5-1; CDR3 protein: CASSLFVSAGDLRDEQFF; CDR3 DNA: TGCGCCAGCAGCTTGTTCGTTTCAGCGGGGGATCTTAGGGATGAGCAGTTCTTC
J gene: TRBJ2-7; clone size: NA; D gene: NA; V gene: TRBV11-2; CDR3 protein: CASSLTGEQYF; CDR3 DNA: TGTGCCAGCAGCCTTACAGGGGAGCAGTACTTC
J gene: TRBJ1-3; clone size: NA; D gene: TRBD1; V gene: TRBV6-6; CDR3 protein: CASSLTGGGGNTIYF; CDR3 DNA: TGTGCCAGCAGTTTGACAGGGGGCGGTGGAAACACCATATATTTT
J gene: TRBJ2-1; clone size: NA; D gene: NA; V gene: TRBV7-9; CDR3 protein: CASSRDHNEQFF; CDR3 DNA: TGTGCCAGCAGCCGAGATCACAATGAGCAGTTCTTC
J gene: TRBJ1-1; clone size: NA; D gene: NA; V gene: TRBV20-1; CDR3 protein: CSASPEDEAFF; CDR3 DNA: TGCAGTGCTAGTCCGGAGGATGAAGCTTTCTTT
J gene: TRBJ2-2; clone size: NA; D gene: TRBD1; V gene: TRBV27; CDR3 protein: CASSSDRVQTGELFF; CDR3 DNA: TGTGCCAGCAGTTCGGACAGGGTACAGACCGGGGAGCTGTTTTTT
J gene: TRBJ1-3; clone size: NA; D gene: NA; V gene: TRBV3-1/TRBV3-2; CDR3 protein: CASSDPGAGNTIYF; CDR3 DNA: TGTGCCAGCAGCGACCCAGGGGCTGGAAACACCATATATTTT
J gene: TRBJ2-1; clone size: NA; D gene: NA; V gene: TRBV19; CDR3 protein: CASSRGPNSYNEQFF; CDR3 DNA: TGTGCCAGTAGTAGGGGGCCCAACTCCTACAATGAGCAGTTCTTC
J gene: TRBJ2-5; clone size: NA; D gene: NA; V gene: TRBV6-5; CDR3 protein: CASSYRTTQETQYF; CDR3 DNA: TGTGCCAGCAGTTACCGGACAACCCAAGAGACCCAGTACTTC
J gene: TRBJ2-5; clone size: NA; D gene: TRBD2; V gene: TRBV4-1; CDR3 protein: CASSQDGIAGKGETQYF; CDR3 DNA: TGCGCCAGCAGCCAAGATGGGATAGCGGGGAAGGGTGAGACCCAGTACTTC
J gene: TRBJ2-7; clone size: NA; D gene: NA; V gene: TRBV20-1; CDR3 protein: CSASGFGSSYEQYF; CDR3 DNA: TGCAGTGCTAGTGGTTTTGGTAGCTCCTACGAGCAGTACTTC
J gene: TRBJ1-2; clone size: NA; D gene: TRBD1; V gene: TRBV4-3; CDR3 protein: CASSQGPGQVNYGYTF; CDR3 DNA: TGCGCCAGCAGCCAGGGACCGGGACAGGTGAACTATGGCTACACCTTC
J gene: TRBJ1-5; clone size: NA; D gene: NA; V gene: TRBV6-2/TRBV6-3; CDR3 protein: CASSNPGARGRNQPQHF; CDR3 DNA: TGTGCCAGCAGTAACCCCGGGGCGCGGGGAAGGAATCAGCCCCAGCATTTT
J gene: TRBJ2-1; clone size: NA; D gene: NA; V gene: TRBV19; CDR3 protein: CASSFTELSSYNEQFF; CDR3 DNA: TGTGCCAGTAGTTTCACAGAGCTAAGCTCCTACAATGAGCAGTTCTTC
J gene: TRBJ1-6; clone size: NA; D gene: NA; V gene: TRBV14; CDR3 protein: CASSSSLETGNNSPLHF; CDR3 DNA: TGTGCCAGCAGCTCTTCCCTCGAAACAGGGAATAATTCACCCCTCCACTTT
J gene: TRBJ1-2; clone size: NA; D gene: TRBD1; V gene: TRBV28; CDR3 protein: CASSTQGAFPYGYTF; CDR3 DNA: TGTGCCAGCAGTACCCAGGGGGCATTCCCCTATGGCTACACCTTC
J gene: TRBJ1-1; clone size: NA; D gene: NA; V gene: TRBV4-2; CDR3 protein: CASSQDWGRGNTEAFF; CDR3 DNA: TGTGCCAGCAGCCAAGATTGGGGGCGGGGGAATACTGAAGCTTTCTTT
J gene: TRBJ2-3; clone size: NA; D gene: NA; V gene: TRBV27; CDR3 protein: CSARGAASTDTQYF; CDR3 DNA: TGTTCCGCTCGCGGGGCCGCTAGCACAGATACGCAGTATTTT
J gene: TRBJ2-4; clone size: NA; D gene: NA; V gene: TRBV21-1; CDR3 protein: CASSMRDCRILF; CDR3 DNA: TGTGCCAGCAGCATGAGGGACTGCCGAATTCTCTTC
J gene: TRBJ2-5; clone size: once; D gene: NA; V gene: TRBV24-1; CDR3 protein: CATSAGLLGETQYF; CDR3 DNA: TGTGCCACCAGTGCAGGACTACTCGGAGAGACCCAGTACTTC
J gene: TRBJ1-2; clone size: NA; D gene: NA; V gene: TRBV30; CDR3 protein: CAWSGTGPYGYTF; CDR3 DNA: TGTGCCTGGAGTGGTACAGGGCCCTATGGCTACACCTTC
J gene: TRBJ2-1; clone size: NA; D gene: TRBD1; V gene: TRBV6-5; CDR3 protein: CASSFTGTGDNEQFF; CDR3 DNA: TGTGCCAGCAGCTTCACCGGGACAGGGGACAATGAGCAGTTCTTC
J gene: TRBJ2-3; clone size: once; D gene: TRBD2; V gene: TRBV5-1; CDR3 protein: CASSRTSGGPSTDTQYF; CDR3 DNA: TGCGCCAGCAGCAGGACTAGCGGGGGGCCAAGCACAGATACGCAGTATTTT
J gene: TRBJ1-3; clone size: NA; D gene: NA; V gene: TRBV5-4; CDR3 protein: CASSLAGGDTIYF; CDR3 DNA: TGTGCCAGCAGCTTGGCGGGCGGGGACACCATATATTTT
J gene: TRBJ1-5; clone size: NA; D gene: TRBD1; V gene: TRBV7-2; CDR3 protein: CASSSGTGENQPQHF; CDR3 DNA: TGTGCCAGCAGCTCCGGGACAGGGGAGAATCAGCCCCAGCATTTT
J gene: TRBJ2-7; clone size: NA; D gene: NA; V gene: TRBV6-2/TRBV6-3; CDR3 protein: CASSYQYPGYEQYF; CDR3 DNA: TGTGCCAGCAGTTACCAATATCCGGGTTACGAGCAGTACTTC
J gene: TRBJ1-4; clone size: once; D gene: TRBD1; V gene: TRBV28; CDR3 protein: CASSPDRVRKKLFF; CDR3 DNA: TGTGCCAGCAGTCCGGACAGGGTTAGAAAAAAACTGTTTTTT
J gene: TRBJ2-1; clone size: NA; D gene: TRBD2; V gene: TRBV5-1; CDR3 protein: CASSPGLATASEQFF; CDR3 DNA: TGCGCCAGCAGCCCGGGACTAGCGACGGCTTCGGAGCAGTTCTTC
J gene: TRBJ1-1; clone size: NA; D gene: TRBD1; V gene: TRBV28; CDR3 protein: CASSQRTGKLSTEAFF; CDR3 DNA: TGTGCCAGCAGTCAAAGGACAGGGAAATTAAGTACTGAAGCTTTCTTT
J gene: TRBJ2-5; clone size: once; D gene: TRBD2; V gene: TRBV7-9; CDR3 protein: CASSPGLAGGAMAQETQYF; CDR3 DNA: TGTGCCAGCAGCCCAGGACTAGCGGGGGGGGCCATGGCCCAAGAGACCCAGTACTTC
J gene: TRBJ2-1; clone size: NA; D gene: TRBD2; V gene: TRBV11-2; CDR3 protein: CASSLRTSVGWNEQFF; CDR3 DNA: TGTGCCAGCAGCTTACGGACTAGTGTCGGGTGGAATGAGCAGTTCTTC
J gene: TRBJ1-4; clone size: NA; D gene: NA; V gene: TRBV4-3; CDR3 protein: CASSQDSGTTAEKLFF; CDR3 DNA: TGCGCCAGCAGCCAAGATTCGGGAACCACGGCGGAAAAACTGTTTTTT
J gene: TRBJ2-1; clone size: NA; D gene: NA; V gene: TRBV15; CDR3 protein: CATSNPPLPGQSYNEQFF; CDR3 DNA: TGTGCCACCAGCAATCCCCCGTTACCAGGACAATCCTACAATGAGCAGTTCTTC
J gene: TRBJ2-5; clone size: NA; D gene: NA; V gene: TRBV5-4; CDR3 protein: CASSSSSPGTQYF; CDR3 DNA: TGTGCCAGCAGCTCTAGCTCCCCAGGGACCCAGTACTTC
J gene: TRBJ1-4; clone size: NA; D gene: NA; V gene: TRBV5-6; CDR3 protein: CASAGQTNEKLFF; CDR3 DNA: TGTGCCAGCGCTGGACAGACTAATGAAAAACTGTTTTTT
J gene: TRBJ1-1; clone size: NA; D gene: NA; V gene: TRBV4-1; CDR3 protein: CASSQDGRGWDTEAFF; CDR3 DNA: TGCGCCAGCAGCCAAGATGGCCGAGGATGGGACACTGAAGCTTTCTTT
J gene: TRBJ2-7; clone size: NA; D gene: NA; V gene: TRBV15; CDR3 protein: CATSRGEVHREQYF; CDR3 DNA: TGTGCCACCAGCAGAGGGGAGGTTCACCGCGAGCAGTACTTC
J gene: TRBJ1-5; clone size: NA; D gene: TRBD1; V gene: TRBV5-6; CDR3 protein: CASSLWTGAWSNQPQHF; CDR3 DNA: TGTGCCAGCAGCTTGTGGACAGGGGCGTGGAGCAATCAGCCCCAGCATTTT
J gene: TRBJ2-3; clone size: NA; D gene: NA; V gene: TRBV4-1; CDR3 protein: CASRQPGSLDTQYF; CDR3 DNA: TGCGCCAGCAGACAGCCCGGGAGCCTCGATACGCAGTATTTT
J gene: TRBJ1-2; clone size: few; D gene: NA; V gene: TRBV24-1; CDR3 protein: CATSDAQDGYTF; CDR3 DNA: TGTGCCACCAGTGATGCCCAGGATGGCTACACCTTC
J gene: TRBJ1-2; clone size: NA; D gene: TRBD1; V gene: TRBV11-2; CDR3 protein: CASSLDGTGLYGYTF; CDR3 DNA: TGTGCCAGCAGCTTAGATGGGACAGGCCTATATGGCTACACCTTC
J gene: TRBJ2-3; clone size: NA; D gene: TRBD2; V gene: TRBV11-2; CDR3 protein: CASSLWRGGLADTQYF; CDR3 DNA: TGTGCCAGCAGCTTATGGCGGGGGGGCCTCGCAGATACGCAGTATTTT
J gene: TRBJ1-4; clone size: NA; D gene: TRBD1; V gene: TRBV7-8; CDR3 protein: CASSLGAGGILRTNEKLFF; CDR3 DNA: TGTGCCAGCAGCTTAGGAGCAGGGGGTATTCTGAGAACTAATGAAAAACTGTTTTTT
J gene: TRBJ1-5; clone size: NA; D gene: TRBD1; V gene: TRBV7-2; CDR3 protein: CASSGDRVRNQPQHF; CDR3 DNA: TGTGCCAGCAGCGGTGACAGGGTGCGCAATCAGCCCCAGCATTTT